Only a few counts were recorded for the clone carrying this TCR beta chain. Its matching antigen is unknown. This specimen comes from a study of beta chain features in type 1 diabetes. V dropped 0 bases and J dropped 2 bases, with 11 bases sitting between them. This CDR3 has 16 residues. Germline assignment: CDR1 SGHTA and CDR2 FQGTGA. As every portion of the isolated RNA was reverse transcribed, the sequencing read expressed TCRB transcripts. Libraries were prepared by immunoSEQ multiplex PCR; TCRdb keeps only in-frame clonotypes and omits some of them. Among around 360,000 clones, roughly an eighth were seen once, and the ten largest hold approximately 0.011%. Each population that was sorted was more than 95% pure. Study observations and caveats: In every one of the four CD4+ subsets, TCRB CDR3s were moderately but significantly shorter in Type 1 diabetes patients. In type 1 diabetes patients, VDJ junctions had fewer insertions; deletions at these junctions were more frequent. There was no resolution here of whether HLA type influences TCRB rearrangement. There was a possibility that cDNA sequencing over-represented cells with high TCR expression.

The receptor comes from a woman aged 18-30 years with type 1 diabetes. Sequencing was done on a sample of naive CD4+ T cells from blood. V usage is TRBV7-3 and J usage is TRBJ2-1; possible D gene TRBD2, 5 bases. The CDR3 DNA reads TGTGCCAGCAGCTTAACGTCAGCGGTAGCCTACAATGAGCAGTTCTTC. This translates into CASSLTSAVAYNEQFF.